This TCR beta chain is drawn from a study of CD8 T cells in Susac syndrome. The sequenced target, TCR beta, came from blood CD8+ and CD4+ T cells. It was treatment-naive patients with stable or active relapsing-remitting disease who made up the multiple sclerosis controls. FACS enriched CD8+ TEMRA cells, while bulk CD8+ and CD4+ were negatively isolated. Germline V gene lookup returns CDR1 SEHNR and CDR2 FQNEAQ (reference sequence). V lost 3 bases and J 2 bases, leaving 26 bases between the germline ends. The CDR3 runs 19 residues. The RNA, about 0.45 to 1 ug, was put through reverse transcription using random hexamers. An immunoSEQ multiplex PCR generated amplified TCR beta CDR3 products spanning 54 Vbeta and 13 Jbeta. MiXCR, run by TCRdb on the immunoSEQ multiplex PCR reads, gives a single entry per CDR3 protein. Of fewer than 350,000 distinct CDR3 sequences listed, around 90% were seen once; the top ten hold over 0.05%.

This sequence originates from a human donor with multiple sclerosis. V usage is TRBV7-9 and J usage is TRBJ2-7; D call uncertain. Sequencing was performed on CD4+ T cells from PBMCs. As DNA, the CDR3 is TGTGCCAGCAGCTTTTTTTCGCGATACCCGACGGAAATTCCCTACGAGCAGTACTTC. Its protein is CASSFFSRYPTEIPYEQYF. Full variable domain (missing parts from reference TRBV7-9 and TRBJ2-7): DTGVSQNPRHKITKRGQNVTFRCDPISEHNRLYWYRQTLGQGPEFLTYFQNEAQLEKSRLLSDRFSAERPKGSFSTLEIQRTEQGDSAMYLCASSFFSRYPTEIPYEQYFGPGTRLTVT.